A selection of T cell receptor beta chains follows, all from one sample in a study of shared clonotypes between healthy human individuals. Profiling relied on immunoSEQ multiplex PCR, and the TCRdb table lists in-frame clones only, not all of them. Of roughly 2.5 million clones listed, 85% to 95% are singletons. The sequenced sample was naive CD4+ T cells sorted from blood. These receptors all come from a man in his late teens or twenties in good health. Each CDR3 is given with its conserved first and last residue. Fields, in order: V gene, CDR3 length, D gene, CDR3 protein. The D gene is left open where the match is weak.

V gene: TRBV4-1
CDR3 length: 14
D gene: .
CDR3 protein: CASTRALLTGELFF

V gene: TRBV28
CDR3 length: 12
D gene: .
CDR3 protein: CASTRGGVPQHF

V gene: TRBV5-1
CDR3 length: 14
D gene: .
CDR3 protein: CASSPGPQNYGYTF

V gene: TRBV28
CDR3 length: 16
D gene: .
CDR3 protein: CASSFPAGQNTGELFF

V gene: TRBV7-2
CDR3 length: 11
D gene: .
CDR3 protein: CASSQGDGYTF

V gene: TRBV5-6
CDR3 length: 18
D gene: TRBD1
CDR3 protein: CASSFLIEGGARADTQYF

V gene: TRBV10-3
CDR3 length: 12
D gene: .
CDR3 protein: CAISEQNYGYTF

V gene: TRBV2
CDR3 length: 14
D gene: .
CDR3 protein: CASIGEGGNQPQHF

V gene: TRBV5-1
CDR3 length: 13
D gene: .
CDR3 protein: CASSSDRYYEQYF

V gene: TRBV6-1
CDR3 length: 14
D gene: .
CDR3 protein: CASRAPGRNQPQHF

V gene: TRBV7-2
CDR3 length: 15
D gene: .
CDR3 protein: CASSSSRGWATEAFF

V gene: TRBV7-2
CDR3 length: 13
D gene: TRBD2
CDR3 protein: CASSLGGRDEQYF

V gene: TRBV6-5
CDR3 length: 14
D gene: TRBD1
CDR3 protein: CASMGRGLREKLFF

V gene: TRBV29-1
CDR3 length: 14
D gene: .
CDR3 protein: CSVFPHGGNTEAFF

V gene: TRBV5-1
CDR3 length: 15
D gene: TRBD1
CDR3 protein: CASSIRTGGITEAFF

V gene: TRBV10-3
CDR3 length: 14
D gene: TRBD1
CDR3 protein: CASWGQGPNTEAFF

V gene: TRBV19
CDR3 length: 14
D gene: .
CDR3 protein: CASSRGAEGTEAFF

V gene: TRBV30
CDR3 length: 16
D gene: TRBD1
CDR3 protein: CAWSVLRTGSTGELFF

V gene: TRBV6-5
CDR3 length: 13
D gene: TRBD1
CDR3 protein: CASTRTGALEQYF